One and the same sample provided the 19 T cell receptor beta chains below, sequenced in a study of OX40 agonist ivuxolimab in advanced cancers. Using immunoSEQ multiplex PCR, the repertoire was profiled, and TCRdb retains in-frame clones only, with some absent. The sample consists of more than 50,000 clones, 90% to 95% of them appearing once. Source: CD4+ or CD8+ T cells sorted from blood, taken in a trial of the OX40 agonist ivuxolimab. These receptors were obtained from an adult with an advanced solid tumor such as melanoma, head and neck, liver or kidney cancer.

J is TRBJ2-1 and V is TRBV4-1, with TRBD2 matching over 8 bases. The CDR3 is 20 residues long. Germline loops: CDR1 MGHRA, CDR2 YSYEKL. V was pared by 0 bases and J by 0 bases, with 13 bases of the junction left unmatched. CDR3 coding DNA: TGCGCCAGCAGCCAAGATCGGCCCGCCCGCGGGAGGAGCTCCTACAATGAGCAGTTCTTC. This codes for CASSQDRPARGRSSYNEQFF.

CDR3 in amino acids: CASSYSDTEAFF. The CDR3, as DNA: TGTGCCAGCAGTTACTCTGACACTGAAGCTTTCTTT. V usage is TRBV6-5 and J usage is TRBJ1-1; D unclear. CDR3 length: 12 residues. Trimming pared 0 bases from V and 3 bases from J, leaving 2 bases between. Germline V gives CDR1 MNHEY, CDR2 SVGAGI.

V is TRBV6-6 and J is TRBJ1-5; a possible D gene is TRBD1 (6 bases). Germline V gives CDR1 MNHNY, CDR2 SVGAGI (reference sequence). Trimming cost V 0 bases and J 4 bases, with 10 bases left between them. This CDR3 has 15 amino acids. CDR3 in amino acids: CASSYSLQGNQPQHF. CDR3 DNA: TGTGCCAGCAGTTACTCGTTGCAGGGGAATCAGCCCCAGCATTTT.

The rearrangement joins TRBV11-2 to TRBJ2-1; possible D gene TRBD2, 7 bases. The V gene lost 1 base and the J gene lost 7 bases, with 11 bases spanning the gap. This CDR3 is 14 amino acids long. The germline CDR1 and CDR2 sequences are SGHAT and FQNNGV. The CDR3 protein is CASSLGGRGNEQFF. CDR3 sequence (DNA): TGTGCCAGCAGCTTAGGAGGGAGGGGGAATGAGCAGTTCTTC.

This rearrangement joins TRBV7-8 to TRBJ1-3; D remains ambiguous. The CDR3 has 16 residues. Trimming shortened V by 2 bases and J by 0 bases, and 11 bases separated the two germline ends. CDR1 and CDR2 (germline): SGHVS, FQNEAQ. The CDR3, as DNA: TGTGCCAGCAGCTTATTGGGATTGGCCTCTGGAAACACCATATATTTT. It encodes CASSLLGLASGNTIYF. The whole variable domain, filled in from reference TRBV7-8 and TRBJ1-3, reads GAGVSQSPRYKVAKRGQDVALRCDPISGHVSLFWYQQALGQGPEFLTYFQNEAQLDKSGLPSDRFFAERPEGSVSTLKIQRTQQEDSAVYLCASSLLGLASGNTIYFGEGSWLTVV.

This chain joins TRBV11-2 and TRBJ1-2; D is unresolved. The CDR3 runs to 13 residues. Germline-derived CDR1 and CDR2 are SGHAT and FQNNGV. V dropped 1 base and J dropped 8 bases, with 11 bases sitting between them. The CDR3 bases are TGTGCCAGCAGCTTAGTTATTGGGAGCGGCTACACCTTC. Translation: CASSLVIGSGYTF. The full variable domain, rest sourced from reference TRBV11-2 and TRBJ1-2, is EAGVAQSPRYKIIEKRQSVAFWCNPISGHATLYWYQQILGQGPKLLIQFQNNGVVDDSQLPKDRFSAERLKGVDSTLKIQPAKLEDSAVYLCASSLVIGSGYTFGSGTRLTVV.

The gene calls are TRBV9 and TRBJ2-7, with 7 bases identical to TRBD2. Germline V gene lookup returns CDR1 SGDLS and CDR2 YYNGEE. This CDR3 contains 15 residues. Germline trimming cut 4 bases from V and 2 bases from J; bases unmatched to any gene: 9. This CDR3 reads CASSPVAGATYEQYF. The CDR3 nucleotides are TGTGCCAGCAGCCCCGTGGCGGGAGCGACCTACGAGCAGTACTTC.

Comment on this clone: Germline is not matched at one junction end, which may reflect a read error. This chain uses TRBV5-4 with TRBJ2-1, with TRBD2 identical over 7 bases. The CDR3 has 14 residues. Germline assignment: CDR1 SGHNT and CDR2 YYREEE (reference sequence). The CDR3 loop is CVSSALPSGGQQFF. The DNA of the CDR3 is TGTGTCAGCAGCGCATTGCCATCGGGGGGACAGCAGTTCTTC.

This chain connects TRBV9 to TRBJ1-1, with D hard to call. This CDR3 region has 13 residues. Deletions cut 4 bases from V and 1 base from J, with 8 bases between. Germline CDR1 and CDR2: SGDLS and YYNGEE. CDR3 DNA: TGTGCCAGCAGCCCCCACGGGAACACTGAAGCTTTCTTT. Amino acids: CASSPHGNTEAFF.

V gene TRBV4-3 combines with J gene TRBJ2-2, with a possible D match to TRBD2 (6 bases). Trimming shortened V by 0 bases and J by 7 bases, and 12 bases separated the two germline ends. The CDR3 is made up of 15 amino acids. In germline, CDR1 is LGHNA, CDR2 YSLEER. CDR3 region: CASSQDRGGVGELFF. The CDR3 bases are TGCGCCAGCAGCCAAGATCGGGGCGGGGTCGGGGAGCTGTTTTTT.

The chain's CDR3 is CASSDIAAGWTNEQYF. DNA of the CDR3: TGCGCCAGCAGTGATATAGCGGCTGGCTGGACTAACGAGCAGTACTTC. This chain joins TRBV10-2 and TRBJ2-7; D is possibly TRBD2 (6 bases). V was clipped by 3 bases and J by 5 bases, with 20 bases between them. This CDR3 has 16 amino acids. The V gene's germline CDR1 is WSHSY and CDR2 SAAADI.

V and J are TRBV7-8 and TRBJ2-3; 11 positions agree with TRBD2. The CDR3 loop spans 16 amino acids. V lost 7 bases and J lost 8; bases outside the gene matches: 14. In germline, CDR1 is SGHVS, CDR2 FQNEAQ. The CDR3 loop is CASTLILAGGYSTQYF. In nucleotides, the CDR3 is TGTGCCAGCACCCTGATTCTAGCGGGAGGTTATAGTACGCAGTATTTT.

J is TRBJ2-2 and V is TRBV19; 9 nucleotides match TRBD1. The V gene end was trimmed by 4 bases and the J gene end by 7 bases; junction bases not matched to a gene: 7. The germline V gene encodes CDR1 LNHDA and CDR2 SQIVND (reference sequence). CDR3 length: 15 residues. This chain's CDR3 is CASSRGQGILGELFF. The CDR3 bases are TGTGCCAGTAGTAGGGGACAGGGTATACTCGGGGAGCTGTTTTTT.

In nucleotides, the CDR3 is TGTGCCAGCAGTCTATTAAACTCCCCCGCCACCGGGGAGCTGTTTTTT. It specifies CASSLLNSPATGELFF. This chain uses TRBV28 with TRBJ2-2; D is ambiguous. In germline, CDR1 is MDHEN, CDR2 SYDVKM. The ends were cut back, 5 bases at V and 4 bases at J, with 17 bases in the middle. CDR3 size: 16 residues. Complete variable domain (other parts from reference TRBV28 and TRBJ2-2): DVKVTQSSRYLVKRTGEKVFLECVQDMDHENMFWYRQDPGLGLRLIYFSYDVKMKEKGDIPEGYSVSREKKERFSLILESASTNQTSMYLCASSLLNSPATGELFFGEGSRLTVL.

The V call is TRBV4-3, the J call TRBJ1-2; no clear D gene. Trimming stripped 0 bases from V and 2 bases from J, with 10 bases between. The CDR3 is made up of 15 amino acids. The germline CDR1 and CDR2 sequences are LGHNA and YSLEER. CDR3 nucleotides: TGCGCCAGCAGCCAAGATGTGGGGTTGAACTATGGCTACACCTTC. It translates to CASSQDVGLNYGYTF.

The chain links TRBV2 to TRBJ1-2, with TRBD1 matching over 7 bases. This CDR3 contains 14 residues. Germline V CDR1 and CDR2: SNHLY, FYNNEI. The J segment lost 4 bases and the V segment lost 5 bases, leaving 7 bases of the junction unmatched. CDR3 sequence (DNA): TGTGCCAGCAGTCTGCGGACAGGCCTCTATGGCTACACCTTC. This translates into CASSLRTGLYGYTF.

The chain carries TRBV23-1 and TRBJ1-2, with D perhaps matching TRBD1 (5 bases). TRBV23-1 is recorded as an ORF, its role being uncertain. Trimming pared 2 bases from V and 3 bases from J, leaving 19 bases between. This CDR3 contains 17 residues. The DNA of the CDR3 is TGCGCCAGCAGTCAACCTTCCGAGACAGCCTACCACTATGGCTACACCTTC. Its translation: CASSQPSETAYHYGYTF.

This clone was observed once. CDR3 DNA: TGTGCCAGCAGCTTAGTGTGGGACAAACAGGGGGCTCGGGAGACCCAGTACTTC. Translating it yields CASSLVWDKQGARETQYF. The V gene is TRBV7-9, the J gene TRBJ2-5, with 9 nucleotides matching TRBD1. CDR3 length: 18 amino acids. V trimming: 1 base; J trimming: 5 bases; junction bases outside the gene matches: 14. Per the germline V gene, CDR1 is SEHNR and CDR2 is FQNEAQ (reference sequence).

J is TRBJ2-7 and V is TRBV5-1; weak D call: TRBD1 (5 bases). This CDR3 comprises 13 residues. The V and J ends lost 4 bases and 5 bases respectively, with 13 bases between them. Germline lookup yields CDR1 SGHRS and CDR2 YFSETQ. CDR3: CASSLVWGDEQYF. The CDR3 DNA is TGCGCCAGCAGCCTGGTCTGGGGCGACGAGCAGTACTTC.